This T cell receptor beta chain comes out of a study of naive and memory T cell subsets (dated by TCRdb to between 2016 and 2019). About the investigation overall: An open-source, UMI-based TCR alpha and beta sequencing pipeline was applied to sorted naive and memory peripheral blood T cell subsets. The functional CMV T cell responses agreed completely with IgG serology results. RNA was DNase-treated and reverse transcribed with TCR constant-region primers, mostly using SuperScript III. The research as a whole found: The repertoire findings for the naive and memory subsets could not be validated, as no ground truth was available. RNA-based TCR counts may be affected by expression changes linked to T cell activation and differentiation. Each clonotype was defined as a single alpha or beta chain sequence rather than as a paired alpha/beta receptor. TCR abundance followed a power law whose exponent differed between naive and memory subsets but was consistent across the three individuals. In both CD4 and CD8 cells, a rise in Gini index and a fall in Shannon and inverse Simpson diversity were observed from naive through CM, EM and EMRA. Following error correction, more than 85% of naive TCR sequences occurred only once, which made naive abundance distributions much steeper than those of memory subsets.

The method behind the library was UMI-ligation and nested PCR. An equimolar mix of two oligonucleotides covering both TRBC1 and TRBC2 was used as the beta constant-region primer. Four rounds of PCR were used to amplify ligated cDNA, with nested alpha and beta constant-region primers being used together with the SP2 primer. A single-stranded oligonucleotide bearing the SP2 primer plus a 12-nucleotide UMI was ligated onto the 3' end of the cDNA by T4 RNA ligase 1. The ligation reaction was kept at 16 degrees C for 20-24 hours. PCR2 was typically performed as a SYBR Green qPCR and was stopped at a predetermined threshold so that over-amplification was prevented. Apart from the first purification, every purification step used Agencourt AMPure XP magnetic beads. Library amounts were measured by Qubit and library quality was assessed on a TapeStation, where the main peak was expected at around 650 bp. Sequencing of the pooled libraries was done on an Illumina MiSeq using v2 2x251 paired-end kits, which typically yielded roughly 1-2.1 million reads per sample. Libraries were pooled at about 4.3 nM per sample, and about 5-7% PhiX was added to improve cluster recognition. The authors processed their data as follows. Using tag matching that tolerated one base-pair mismatch, Decombinator assigned V and J genes to FASTQ reads that had been processed by Demultiplexor. Collapsinator relied on UMIs to fix sequencing errors as well as frequency errors caused by PCR heterogeneity. CDR3Translator translated TCRs and extracted CDR3s from the conserved cysteine to the FGXG phenylalanine, flagging non-productive sequences. Gini, Shannon entropy and inverse Simpson indices were calculated on repertoires that had been subsampled to equal numbers of UMI-defined TCRs. Within the linear range, a power law was fitted to clonotype abundance distributions using maximum likelihood. On one naive CD8 sample, the pipeline and MIGEC gave similar UMI counts, unique TCR numbers and clonal distributions. The repertoires were searched for about 7,000 CMV-associated CDR3 sequences that had been compiled from VDJdb and a published dataset. The raw public reads went through TCRdb reprocessing: fastp at Q25, MiXCR clone calling, in-frame beta chains kept. Each CDR3 protein gets just one entry, which takes the most common genes and DNA from the rows behind it. Clone size and V and J calls follow TCRdb, not the original study. In this sample the table shows more than 100,000 distinct CDR3 sequences, 36% of which occur a single time. Jointly, the top ten make up 0.8% to 1% of the sample.

The CDR3 sequence holds 11 residues, the cysteine and phenylalanine included. Just the 33-base CDR3 DNA is kept, in frame starting at base 1. V is shortened by 6 bases, J by 5 bases, and the region joining them spans 10 bases. The germline V gene (reference sequence) sets CDR1 to DFQATT and CDR2 to SNEGSKA. On this clonotype: The antigen it recognizes is unknown. Base qualities are not recorded, but no much larger clone differs from it by a single base.

Separate amplification of TCR alpha and beta chain libraries was performed from the second PCR step onward. The CMV status of each donor was determined by measuring IFNgamma production from CD4+ T cells after fresh PBMCs had been stimulated overnight with CMV viral lysate. Miltenyi beads were used first to positively select CD4 T cells, and CD8 T cells were then positively selected from the CD4-negative fraction. After staining for CD3, CD4, CD8, CD45RA, CD27 and a live/dead dye, cells were sorted on a BD Aria II into four subsets based on CD45RA and CD27. Blood came from three healthy volunteers, each fractionated into CD4 and CD8 T cells and then into four differentiation subsets. Around 110 ml of peripheral blood was taken from each donor, and PBMC were separated by density-gradient centrifugation on Ficoll-Paque PLUS. The sorted cells were lysed in RLT buffer, after which RNA was extracted using a Qiagen RNeasy kit and kept at -80 degrees C.

Sequenced: central memory CD4+ T cells from blood. The meaning of the sample's cell subset or site label: central memory, CD45RA- CD27+. The rearranged chain carries TRBV20-1 and TRBJ2-5, with TRBD1 tentatively as D gene (5 bases match). This TCR derives from a human donor in good health. The CDR3 region reads CSATVGETQYF. The nucleotide sequence reads TGCAGTGCGACAGTCGGGGAGACCCAGTACTTC.